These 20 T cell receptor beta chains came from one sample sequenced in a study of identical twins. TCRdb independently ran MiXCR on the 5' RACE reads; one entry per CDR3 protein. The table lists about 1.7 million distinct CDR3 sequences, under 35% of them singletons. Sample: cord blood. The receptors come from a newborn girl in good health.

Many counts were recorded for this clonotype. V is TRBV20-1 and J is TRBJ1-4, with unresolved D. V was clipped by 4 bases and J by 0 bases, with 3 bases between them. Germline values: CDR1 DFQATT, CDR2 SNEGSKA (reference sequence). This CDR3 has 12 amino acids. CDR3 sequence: CSATATNEKLFF. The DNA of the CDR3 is TGCAGTGCTACTGCAACTAATGAAAAACTGTTTTTT.

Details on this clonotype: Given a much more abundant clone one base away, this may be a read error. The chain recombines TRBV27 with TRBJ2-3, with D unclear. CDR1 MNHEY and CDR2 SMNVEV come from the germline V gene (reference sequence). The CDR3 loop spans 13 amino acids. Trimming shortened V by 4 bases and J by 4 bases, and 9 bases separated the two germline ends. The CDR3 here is CASSSRLPDTQYF. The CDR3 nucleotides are TGTGCCAGCAGTTCCAGACTCCCAGATACGCAGTATTTT.

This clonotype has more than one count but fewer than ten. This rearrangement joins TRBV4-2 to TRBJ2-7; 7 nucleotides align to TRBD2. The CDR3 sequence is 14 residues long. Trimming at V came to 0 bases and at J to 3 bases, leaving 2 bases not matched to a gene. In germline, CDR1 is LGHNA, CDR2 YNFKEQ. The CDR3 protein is CASSQDSGGYEQYF. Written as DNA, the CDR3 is TGTGCCAGCAGCCAAGATTCGGGGGGCTACGAGCAGTACTTC.

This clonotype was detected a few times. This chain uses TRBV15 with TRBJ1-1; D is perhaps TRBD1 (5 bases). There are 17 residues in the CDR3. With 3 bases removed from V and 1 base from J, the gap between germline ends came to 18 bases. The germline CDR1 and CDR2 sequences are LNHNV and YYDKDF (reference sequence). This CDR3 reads CATSRGAALTGNTEAFF. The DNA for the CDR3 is TGTGCCACCAGCAGGGGAGCGGCCCTAACAGGGAACACTGAAGCTTTCTTT.

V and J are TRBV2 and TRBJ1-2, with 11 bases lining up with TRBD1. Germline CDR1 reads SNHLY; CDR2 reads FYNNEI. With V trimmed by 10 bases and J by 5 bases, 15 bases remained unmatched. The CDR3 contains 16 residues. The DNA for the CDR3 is TGTGCCACAGAGGGACAGGGGGTTTCCCTTGGGTATGGCTACACCTTC. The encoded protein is CATEGQGVSLGYGYTF. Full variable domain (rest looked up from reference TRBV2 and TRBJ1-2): EPEVTQTPSHQVTQMGQEVILRCVPISNHLYFYWYRQILGQKVEFLVSFYNNEISEKSEIFDDQFSVERPDGSNFTLKIRSTKLEDSAMYFCATEGQGVSLGYGYTFGSGTRLTVV.

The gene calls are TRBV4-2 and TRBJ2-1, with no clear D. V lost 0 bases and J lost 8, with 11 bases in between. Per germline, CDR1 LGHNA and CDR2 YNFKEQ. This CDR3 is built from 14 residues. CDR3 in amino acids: CASSQDWSRDEQFF. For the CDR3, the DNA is TGTGCCAGCAGCCAAGATTGGTCCAGAGATGAGCAGTTCTTC.

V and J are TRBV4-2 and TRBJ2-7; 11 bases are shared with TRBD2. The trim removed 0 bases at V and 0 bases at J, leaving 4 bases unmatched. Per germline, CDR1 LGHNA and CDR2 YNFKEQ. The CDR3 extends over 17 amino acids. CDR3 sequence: CASSQDGTSGFSYEQYF. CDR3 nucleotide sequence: TGTGCCAGCAGCCAAGACGGGACTAGCGGTTTCTCCTACGAGCAGTACTTC.

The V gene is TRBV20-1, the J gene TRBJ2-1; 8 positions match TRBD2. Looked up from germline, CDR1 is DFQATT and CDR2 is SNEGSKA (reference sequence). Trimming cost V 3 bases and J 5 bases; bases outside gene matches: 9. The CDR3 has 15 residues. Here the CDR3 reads CSASLRGGLNNEQFF. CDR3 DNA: TGCAGTGCTAGTTTACGGGGGGGACTGAACAATGAGCAGTTCTTC.

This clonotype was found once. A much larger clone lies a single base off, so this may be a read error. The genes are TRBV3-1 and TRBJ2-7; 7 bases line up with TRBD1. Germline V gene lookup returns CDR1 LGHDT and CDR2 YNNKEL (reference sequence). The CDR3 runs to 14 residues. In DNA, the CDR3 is TGTGCCGGCAGCCTTACGACAGGGACCTACGAGCAGTACTTC. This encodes CAGSLTTGTYEQYF.

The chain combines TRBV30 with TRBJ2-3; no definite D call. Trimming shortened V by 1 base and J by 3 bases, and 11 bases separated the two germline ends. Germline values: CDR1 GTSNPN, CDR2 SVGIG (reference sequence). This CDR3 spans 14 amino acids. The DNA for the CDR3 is TGTGCCTGGAGTGCCTCGGCCCCTACAGATACGCAGTATTTT. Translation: CAWSASAPTDTQYF.

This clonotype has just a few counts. CDR3 loop: CASSLWGRGPSPQETQYF. The CDR3 DNA sequence: TGTGCCAGCAGTTTATGGGGCAGGGGCCCTAGCCCCCAAGAGACCCAGTACTTC. The genes are TRBV28 and TRBJ2-5, with D maybe TRBD1 (6 bases). V was trimmed by 0 bases and J by 1 base, leaving 18 bases between them. Germline values: CDR1 MDHEN, CDR2 SYDVKM. The CDR3 runs 18 residues.

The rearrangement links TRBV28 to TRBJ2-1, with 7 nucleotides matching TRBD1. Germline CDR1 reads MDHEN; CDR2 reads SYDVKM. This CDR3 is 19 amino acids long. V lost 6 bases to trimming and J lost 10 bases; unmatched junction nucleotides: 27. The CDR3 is CASRPRQGTKDWRLYEQFF. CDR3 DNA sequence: TGTGCCAGCAGGCCCAGACAGGGAACCAAGGACTGGAGGCTTTACGAGCAGTTCTTC. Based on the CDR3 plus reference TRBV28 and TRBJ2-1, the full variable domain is DVKVTQSSRYLVKRTGEKVFLECVQDMDHENMFWYRQDPGLGLRLIYFSYDVKMKEKGDIPEGYSVSREKKERFSLILESASTNQTSMYLCASRPRQGTKDWRLYEQFFGPGTRLTVL.

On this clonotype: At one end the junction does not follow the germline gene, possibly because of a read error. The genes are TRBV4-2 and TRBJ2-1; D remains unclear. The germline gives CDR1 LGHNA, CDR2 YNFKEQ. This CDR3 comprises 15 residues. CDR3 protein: CASSQEGYHNNERFF. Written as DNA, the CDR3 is TGTGCCAGCAGCCAAGAAGGGTACCACAACAATGAGCGGTTCTTC.

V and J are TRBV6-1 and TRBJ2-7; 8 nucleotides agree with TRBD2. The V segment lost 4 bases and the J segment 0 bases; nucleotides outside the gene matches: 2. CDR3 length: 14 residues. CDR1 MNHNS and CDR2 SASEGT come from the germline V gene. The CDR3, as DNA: TGTGCCAGCAGTGCGACTAGCGACTCCTACGAGCAGTACTTC. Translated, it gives CASSATSDSYEQYF.

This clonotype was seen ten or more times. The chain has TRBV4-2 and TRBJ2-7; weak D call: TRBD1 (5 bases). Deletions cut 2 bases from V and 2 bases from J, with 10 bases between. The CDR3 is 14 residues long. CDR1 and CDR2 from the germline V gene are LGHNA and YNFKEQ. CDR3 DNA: TGTGCCAGCAGCCAAAAGGGCAGGGCCTACGAGCAGTACTTC. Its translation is CASSQKGRAYEQYF.

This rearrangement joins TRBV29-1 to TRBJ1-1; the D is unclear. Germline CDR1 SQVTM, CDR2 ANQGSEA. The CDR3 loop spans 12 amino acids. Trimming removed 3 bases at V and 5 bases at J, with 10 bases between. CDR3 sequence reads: CSVDPKRTEAFF. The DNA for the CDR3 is TGCAGCGTTGACCCGAAGAGGACTGAAGCTTTCTTT.

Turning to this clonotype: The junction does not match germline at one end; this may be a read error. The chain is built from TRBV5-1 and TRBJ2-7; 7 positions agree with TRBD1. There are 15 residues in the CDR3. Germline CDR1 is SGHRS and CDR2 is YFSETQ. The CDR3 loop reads CTSSLGTVYSYEQYF. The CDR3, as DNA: TGCACCAGCAGCTTGGGGACAGTATACTCCTACGAGCAGTACTTC.

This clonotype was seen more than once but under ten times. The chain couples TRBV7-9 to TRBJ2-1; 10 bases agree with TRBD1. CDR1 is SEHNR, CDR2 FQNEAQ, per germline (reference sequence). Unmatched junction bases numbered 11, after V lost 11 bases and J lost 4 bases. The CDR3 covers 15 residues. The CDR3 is CAGAFRTGGYNEQFF. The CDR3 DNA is TGTGCCGGGGCTTTCAGGACAGGGGGGTACAATGAGCAGTTCTTC.

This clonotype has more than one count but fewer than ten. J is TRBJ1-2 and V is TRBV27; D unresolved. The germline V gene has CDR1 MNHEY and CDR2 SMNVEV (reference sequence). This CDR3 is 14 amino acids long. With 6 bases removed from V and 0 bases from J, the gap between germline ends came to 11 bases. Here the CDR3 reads CASRPPDPNYGYTF. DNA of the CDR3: TGTGCCAGCAGGCCCCCGGACCCTAACTATGGCTACACCTTC.

The CDR3 sequence: CASSPEAGVVAPYEQYF. CDR3 sequence (DNA): TGTGCCAGCAGCCCTGAGGCAGGGGTAGTGGCCCCTTACGAGCAGTACTTC. The chain couples TRBV9 to TRBJ2-7; maybe TRBD1 (6 bases). Trimming left V 4 bases short and J 4 bases short, with 24 bases between. This CDR3 has 17 residues. CDR1 is SGDLS, CDR2 YYNGEE, per germline.